The 32 T cell receptor beta chains below come from one sample, sequenced in a study of T cells in Graves' hyperthyroidism and ophthalmopathy. Amplified TCR beta CDR3 regions came from RNA transcripts. An initial round of RT-PCR targeting the TCR CDR3 relied on the HTBI primer set. From the multiplex PCR reads, TCRdb called clonotypes with MiXCR, one entry per CDR3 protein. Seen here are some 340,000 distinct CDR3 sequences, roughly 13% observed once, and the top ten hold around 32%. Sequencing used blood. These receptors all come from a woman aged 40 to 50 with Graves' ophthalmopathy.

The chain employs TRBV5-5 and TRBJ2-3, with D perhaps TRBD2 (6 bases). Trimming shortened V by 4 bases and J by 0 bases, and 15 bases separated the two germline ends. CDR3 size: 16 residues. Germline CDR1 and CDR2: SGHKS and YYEKEE (reference sequence). As DNA, the CDR3 is TGTGCCAGCAGCCGGGGGACTGCTTCTAGCACAGATACGCAGTATTTT. It codes for CASSRGTASSTDTQYF.

The rearrangement uses TRBV5-1 and TRBJ2-3, with 12 bases matching TRBD2. The CDR3 loop spans 15 amino acids. The germline V gene encodes CDR1 SGHRS and CDR2 YFSETQ. V dropped 4 bases and J dropped 4; count of bases not matched to a gene: 4. CDR3 sequence reads: CASSGLAGGSDTQYF. In nucleotides, the CDR3 is TGCGCCAGCAGCGGGCTAGCGGGAGGGTCAGATACGCAGTATTTT. Based on the CDR3 plus reference TRBV5-1 and TRBJ2-3, the full variable domain is KAGVTQTPRYLIKTRGQQVTLSCSPISGHRSVSWYQQTPGQGLQFLFEYFSETQRNKGNFPGRFSGRQFSNSRSEMNVSTLELGDSALYLCASSGLAGGSDTQYFGPGTRLTVL.

This clonotype was detected a few times. This chain links TRBV5-6 with TRBJ1-3; D not resolved. Trimming took off 4 bases at V and 3 bases at J, with 8 bases between the two ends. This CDR3 spans 13 amino acids. Germline V gives CDR1 SGHDT, CDR2 YYEEEE. The CDR3 loop is CASSRRDGNTIYF. The DNA for the CDR3 is TGTGCCAGCAGCAGGCGGGATGGAAACACCATATATTTT.

The chain links TRBV20-1 to TRBJ2-3; D is perhaps TRBD2 (7 bases). The CDR3 consists of 13 residues. Germline CDR1 is DFQATT and CDR2 is SNEGSKA (reference sequence). V shed 6 bases and J shed 6 bases, with 16 bases lying between them. The CDR3 here is CSAAPGGLDTQYF. CDR3 in DNA: TGCAGTGCCGCCCCGGGGGGCCTGGATACGCAGTATTTT.

In its sample, this clonotype was seen many times. As DNA, the CDR3 is TGCAGTGCTAGAGATCCAGGGACACTGAACACTGAAGCTTTCTTT. It specifies CSARDPGTLNTEAFF. The gene calls are TRBV20-1 and TRBJ1-1; D may be TRBD1 (6 bases). Germline CDR1 is DFQATT and CDR2 is SNEGSKA (reference sequence). Trimming removed 0 bases from V and 0 bases from J, with 11 bases in between. The CDR3 length is 15 residues.

This chain uses TRBV29-1 with TRBJ1-6; 7 bases fit TRBD1. The J segment lost 3 bases and the V segment lost 8 bases, leaving 4 bases of the junction unmatched. This CDR3 region has 13 residues. From germline, CDR1 is SQVTM and CDR2 ANQGSEA. In DNA, the CDR3 is TGCAGCTTTCGGGACAGCTATAATTCACCCCTCCACTTT. Amino acids: CSFRDSYNSPLHF.

This clonotype has a count of ten or more. This chain links TRBV2 with TRBJ1-5; a possible D gene is TRBD1 (5 bases). V dropped 6 bases and J dropped 0 bases, with 9 bases sitting between them. The germline CDR1 and CDR2 sequences are SNHLY and FYNNEI. The CDR3 runs 14 residues. The DNA of the CDR3 is TGTGCCAGCAGCGACAGAACTAGCAATCAGCCCCAGCATTTT. It is translated as CASSDRTSNQPQHF.

This clonotype was detected a few times. The chain carries TRBV5-1 and TRBJ2-4; tentatively, D is TRBD1 (6 bases). The CDR3 totals 16 residues. V was cut by 5 bases and J by 0 bases, with 15 bases left in between. CDR1 and CDR2 (germline): SGHRS, YFSETQ. CDR3 nucleotide sequence: TGCGCCAGCAGTCCTCGACAGGTCTTAGCCAAAAACATTCAGTACTTC. It encodes CASSPRQVLAKNIQYF.

There are many counts of this clonotype. The rearrangement links TRBV29-1 to TRBJ2-1; 7 bases agree with TRBD2. The CDR3 is 15 amino acids. V shed 3 bases and J 1 base; nucleotides not matched to a gene: 6. Germline lookup yields CDR1 SQVTM and CDR2 ANQGSEA. This CDR3 is CSVDGRERSYNEQFF. The CDR3, as DNA: TGCAGCGTTGACGGGCGGGAGCGGTCCTACAATGAGCAGTTCTTC.

The chain recombines TRBV12-3 or TRBV12-4 with TRBJ2-1, with TRBD2 matching 7 bases. The CDR3 has 13 amino acids. V was pared by 8 bases and J by 10 bases, with 11 bases of the junction left unmatched. Here the CDR3 DNA reads TGTGCCAGCTTGGCCGGCGGGAGAGGGGAGCAGTTCTTC. It codes for CASLAGGRGEQFF.

This clonotype was seen repeatedly, ten times or more. The chain links TRBV6-5 to TRBJ2-7, with a weak D call TRBD1 (6 bases). Per the germline V gene, CDR1 is MNHEY and CDR2 is SVGAGI. V dropped 0 bases and J dropped 5 bases, with 14 bases sitting between them. The CDR3 length is 15 residues. CDR3 loop: CASSYSTTQGNEQYF. CDR3 sequence (DNA): TGTGCCAGCAGTTACTCGACTACTCAGGGGAACGAGCAGTACTTC.

This clonotype has at least ten counts. The chain employs TRBV5-1 and TRBJ2-3; the D gene could be TRBD1 or TRBD2 (5 bases each). Trimming shortened V by 0 bases and J by 5 bases, and 10 bases separated the two germline ends. The CDR3 runs 14 residues. Per the germline V gene, CDR1 is SGHRS and CDR2 is YFSETQ. The CDR3 is CASSLGGVEDTQYF. In DNA, the CDR3 is TGCGCCAGCAGCTTGGGAGGGGTTGAAGATACGCAGTATTTT. The full variable domain, rest sourced from reference TRBV5-1 and TRBJ2-3, is KAGVTQTPRYLIKTRGQQVTLSCSPISGHRSVSWYQQTPGQGLQFLFEYFSETQRNKGNFPGRFSGRQFSNSRSEMNVSTLELGDSALYLCASSLGGVEDTQYFGPGTRLTVL.

The V and J genes are TRBV4-1 and TRBJ1-2; no clear D gene. This CDR3 spans 16 amino acids. V shed 3 bases and J shed 4 bases, with 18 bases lying between them. Germline CDR1 MGHRA, CDR2 YSYEKL. The CDR3: CASSQTITRRSYGYTF. The CDR3 DNA is TGCGCCAGCAGCCAGACTATAACCCGGAGGAGCTATGGCTACACCTTC.

This clonotype was counted a few times. This rearrangement joins TRBV7-2 to TRBJ2-2, with D perhaps being TRBD1 or TRBD2 (5 bases each). Between the trimmed V and J ends, which lost 5 bases and 6 bases, there was a span of 16 bases. The V gene's germline CDR1 is SGHTA and CDR2 FQGNSA. This CDR3 has 15 amino acids. The CDR3 DNA reads as TGTGCCAGCAGCCCCGGGACCACCCCCGCCGGGGAGCTGTTTTTT. Amino acid sequence: CASSPGTTPAGELFF.

V and J are TRBV4-2 and TRBJ2-3, with 7 positions matching TRBD2. Germline-derived CDR1 and CDR2 are LGHNA and YNFKEQ. V trimming: 3 bases; J trimming: 2 bases; junction bases outside the gene matches: 11. There are 17 residues in the CDR3. The CDR3 DNA is TGTGCCAGCAGCCATTCTAGGACGGGGGGTGCCACAGATACGCAGTATTTT. It codes for CASSHSRTGGATDTQYF.

This clonotype was counted at least ten times. V gene TRBV12-3 or TRBV12-4 combines with J gene TRBJ2-5, with a weak D call TRBD1 (5 bases). Trimming pared 8 bases from V and 4 bases from J, leaving 14 bases between. The CDR3 has 13 residues. The CDR3 region has the DNA TGTGCCAGCTTGTCTGGGGCAGCAGAGACCCAGTACTTC. Protein: CASLSGAAETQYF.

The chain recombines TRBV5-6 with TRBJ2-7; TRBD2 aligns across 7 bases. Germline V CDR1 and CDR2: SGHDT, YYEEEE. V trimming: 2 bases; J trimming: 0 bases; junction bases outside the gene matches: 17. This CDR3 is 19 amino acids long. CDR3 residues: CASSFSWIRLADDSYEQYF. In DNA, the CDR3 is TGTGCCAGCAGCTTTTCGTGGATCCGACTAGCAGACGACTCCTACGAGCAGTACTTC.

This clonotype turned up a few times. The chain employs TRBV6-1 and TRBJ1-6; D is unclear. Trimming shortened V by 6 bases and J by 10 bases, and 13 bases separated the two germline ends. Germline V CDR1 and CDR2: MNHNS, SASEGT. The CDR3 is 13 residues long. CDR3 protein: CASRRILGSPLHF. In DNA form, the CDR3 reads TGTGCCAGCAGGAGGATTCTAGGGTCACCCCTCCACTTT.

This clonotype was seen at least ten times. V usage is TRBV5-4 and J usage is TRBJ2-5, with TRBD2 as a possible D gene (6 bases). The CDR3 consists of 14 residues. V lost 0 bases and J 5 bases, leaving 11 bases between the germline ends. In germline, CDR1 is SGHNT, CDR2 YYREEE (reference sequence). CDR3 nucleotide sequence: TGTGCCAGCAGCTTGGGGCGGGGTTCGGAGACCCAGTACTTC. Protein product: CASSLGRGSETQYF.

At least ten counts were recorded for this clonotype. The CDR3 region has the DNA TGTGCCATCAGTGATCCTCAGGCGGGCGTCGGTGAAAAACTGTTTTTT. Encoded protein: CAISDPQAGVGEKLFF. This rearrangement joins TRBV10-3 to TRBJ1-4, with D unclear. This CDR3 has 16 residues. Germline values: CDR1 ENHRY, CDR2 SYGVKD. The V end lost 3 bases, the J end lost 7 bases, and 18 bases lay between the germline ends.

V is TRBV6-5 and J is TRBJ1-1; weak D call: TRBD1 (5 bases). V was cut by 3 bases and J by 1 base, with 12 bases left in between. CDR3 size: 15 residues. Germline V gives CDR1 MNHEY, CDR2 SVGAGI. This CDR3 reads CASSYPGRENTEAFF. The CDR3 region has the DNA TGTGCCAGCAGTTATCCAGGCAGGGAGAACACTGAAGCTTTCTTT.

Regarding this clonotype: This could be a read error, since a much larger clone is one nucleotide away. The genes are TRBV20-1 and TRBJ1-1; D is uncertain. Germline lookup yields CDR1 DFQATT and CDR2 SNEGSKA (reference sequence). This CDR3 contains 13 residues. In nucleotides, the CDR3 is TGCAGTGCGACTGAGGGAGAATGGACTGGAGCTTTCTTT. Translation: CSATEGEWTGAFF.

This clonotype was picked up a small number of times. The chain combines TRBV10-3 with TRBJ2-1; TRBD1 is a possible D gene (7 bases). V lost 6 bases and J lost 4, with 13 bases in between. The germline V gene encodes CDR1 ENHRY and CDR2 SYGVKD. The CDR3 spans 14 residues. The CDR3 protein is CAIREGTDYNEQFF. The CDR3 region has the DNA TGTGCCATCAGGGAGGGGACAGATTACAATGAGCAGTTCTTC.

This clonotype was seen many times. J is TRBJ2-7 and V is TRBV20-1; 9 nucleotides agree with TRBD2. Trimming took 6 bases from V and 2 from J; bases not matched to a gene: 8. CDR1 is DFQATT and CDR2 is SNEGSKA in the germline V gene (reference sequence). The length of the CDR3 is 14 residues. The CDR3 here is CSADRTSVPYEQYF. The CDR3 nucleotides read TGCAGTGCGGATCGGACTAGCGTTCCCTACGAGCAGTACTTC.

Turning to this clonotype: This clone may be a read error of a much larger clone one base away. The V and J genes are TRBV20-1 and TRBJ2-1, with D unresolved. Germline V gene sequence: CDR1 DFQATT, CDR2 SNEGSKA (reference sequence). This CDR3 spans 13 amino acids. With 1 base removed from V and 10 bases from J, the gap between germline ends came to 14 bases. CDR3 coding DNA: TGCAGTGCTAGAGTTCTAGGCTCCTACGAGCAGTTCTTC. This codes for CSARVLGSYEQFF.

At least ten counts were recorded for this clonotype. The chain has TRBV15 and TRBJ1-1, with 8 nucleotides matching TRBD1. V lost 1 base to trimming and J lost 5 bases; unmatched junction nucleotides: 3. This CDR3 has 14 amino acids. The V gene's germline CDR1 is LNHNV and CDR2 YYDKDF (reference sequence). The CDR3 is CATSRGQGRTEAFF. The CDR3 DNA sequence: TGTGCCACCAGCAGAGGACAGGGGAGAACTGAAGCTTTCTTT.

This clonotype was counted a single time. Relative to the germline gene, one junction end is altered; a read error may explain this. The V call is TRBV11-2, the J call TRBJ2-3; TRBD2 might be the D (5 bases). The CDR3 is 15 residues long. Germline V gives CDR1 SGHAT, CDR2 FQNNGV. CDR3 residues: CASNLDNSGTYTQYF. DNA for the CDR3: TGTGCCAGCAACTTAGATAACTCGGGAACATATACGCAGTATTTT.

V and J are TRBV19 and TRBJ1-6; D uncertain. CDR3 length: 14 residues. V was shortened by 7 bases and J by 6 bases, with 13 bases between the two germline ends. Germline V gives CDR1 LNHDA, CDR2 SQIVND (reference sequence). CDR3 loop: CASKPRGVNSPLHF. The CDR3 DNA follows: TGTGCCAGTAAACCCCGGGGAGTTAATTCACCCCTCCACTTT.

This clonotype has at least ten counts. The CDR3 reads CASSPAADSKYEQYF. The CDR3 region has the DNA TGTGCCAGCAGTCCCGCCGCGGACAGCAAGTACGAGCAGTACTTC. The chain joins TRBV12-3 or TRBV12-4 to TRBJ2-7, with D perhaps TRBD1 (6 bases). Between the trimmed V and J ends, which lost 5 bases and 4 bases, there was a span of 18 bases. The CDR3 sequence is 15 residues long.

The sample holds many counts of this clonotype. The chain employs TRBV6-1 and TRBJ2-1; TRBD1 agrees at 7 bases. With 4 bases clipped from V and 7 bases from J, the junction kept 7 bases outside the gene matches. The germline CDR1 and CDR2 sequences are MNHNS and SASEGT. The CDR3 contains 14 residues. Here the CDR3 DNA reads TGTGCCAGCAGTGCAAACAGGGGTTTTAATGAGCAGTTCTTC. Translating it yields CASSANRGFNEQFF.

This clonotype has more than one count but fewer than ten. This rearrangement joins TRBV3-1 to TRBJ1-5, with D perhaps TRBD1 (5 bases). Germline assignment: CDR1 LGHDT and CDR2 YNNKEL (reference sequence). Deletions cut 0 bases from V and 3 bases from J, with 9 bases between. The CDR3 runs to 15 residues. The CDR3 DNA reads TGTGCCAGCAGCCAAGATCGGGGGTACAATCAGCCCCAGCATTTT. It encodes CASSQDRGYNQPQHF.

The table lists this clonotype with many counts. The V gene is TRBV16, the J gene TRBJ1-2; 7 positions agree with TRBD1. Losses at the gene ends were 4 bases for V and 2 bases for J; bases not matched to a gene: 10. CDR1 is KGHSY, CDR2 FQNENV, per germline. The CDR3 loop spans 16 amino acids. The CDR3 loop is CASSPPGAGGNYGYTF. Here the CDR3 DNA reads TGTGCCAGCAGCCCCCCGGGAGCAGGGGGGAACTATGGCTACACCTTC.